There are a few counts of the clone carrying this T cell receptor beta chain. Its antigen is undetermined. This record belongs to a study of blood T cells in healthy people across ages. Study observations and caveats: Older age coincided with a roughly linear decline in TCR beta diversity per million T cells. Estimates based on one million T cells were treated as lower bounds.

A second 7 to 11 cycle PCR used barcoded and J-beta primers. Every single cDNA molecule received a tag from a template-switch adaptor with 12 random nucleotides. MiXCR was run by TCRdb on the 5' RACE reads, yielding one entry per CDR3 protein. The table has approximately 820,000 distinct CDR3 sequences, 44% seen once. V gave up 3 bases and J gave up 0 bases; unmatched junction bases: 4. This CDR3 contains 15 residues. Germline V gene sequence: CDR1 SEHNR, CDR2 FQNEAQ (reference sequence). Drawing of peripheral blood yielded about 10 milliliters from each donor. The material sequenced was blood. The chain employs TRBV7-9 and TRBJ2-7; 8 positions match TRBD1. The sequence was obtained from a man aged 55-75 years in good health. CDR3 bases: TGTGCCAGCAGCTTTGGACAGGGAGTCTCCTACGAGCAGTACTTC. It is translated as CASSFGQGVSYEQYF.